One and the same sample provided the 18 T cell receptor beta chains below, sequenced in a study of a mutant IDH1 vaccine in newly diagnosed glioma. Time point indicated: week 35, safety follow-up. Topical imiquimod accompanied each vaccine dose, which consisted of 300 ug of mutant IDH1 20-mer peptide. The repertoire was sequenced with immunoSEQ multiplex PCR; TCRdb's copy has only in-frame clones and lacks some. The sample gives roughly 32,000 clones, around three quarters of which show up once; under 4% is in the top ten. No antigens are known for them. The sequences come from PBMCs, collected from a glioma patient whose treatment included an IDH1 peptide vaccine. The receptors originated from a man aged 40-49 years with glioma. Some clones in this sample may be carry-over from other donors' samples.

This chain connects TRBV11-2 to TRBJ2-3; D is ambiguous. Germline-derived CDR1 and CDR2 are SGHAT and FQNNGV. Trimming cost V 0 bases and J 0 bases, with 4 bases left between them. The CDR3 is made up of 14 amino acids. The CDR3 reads CASSLDFSTDTQYF. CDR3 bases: TGTGCCAGCAGCTTAGATTTTAGCACAGATACGCAGTATTTT.

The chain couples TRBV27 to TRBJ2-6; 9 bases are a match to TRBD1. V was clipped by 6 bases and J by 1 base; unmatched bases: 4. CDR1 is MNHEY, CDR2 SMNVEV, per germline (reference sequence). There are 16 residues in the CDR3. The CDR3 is CASRGQGESGANVLTF. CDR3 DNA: TGTGCCAGCAGGGGACAGGGCGAGTCTGGGGCCAACGTCCTGACTTTC.

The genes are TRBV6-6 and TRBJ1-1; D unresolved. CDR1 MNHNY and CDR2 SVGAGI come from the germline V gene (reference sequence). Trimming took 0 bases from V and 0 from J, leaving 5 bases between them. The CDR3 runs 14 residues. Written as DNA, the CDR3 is TGTGCCAGCAGTTACTCGACGGTGAACACTGAAGCTTTCTTT. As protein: CASSYSTVNTEAFF.

CDR3 loop: CASSETRQTQYF. The CDR3 bases are TGTGCCAGCAGTGAAACTCGACAGACCCAGTACTTC. V gene TRBV6-1 combines with J gene TRBJ2-5, with unresolved D. V was cut by 2 bases and J by 6 bases, with 7 bases left in between. Germline CDR1 reads MNHNS; CDR2 reads SASEGT. The CDR3 runs 12 residues.

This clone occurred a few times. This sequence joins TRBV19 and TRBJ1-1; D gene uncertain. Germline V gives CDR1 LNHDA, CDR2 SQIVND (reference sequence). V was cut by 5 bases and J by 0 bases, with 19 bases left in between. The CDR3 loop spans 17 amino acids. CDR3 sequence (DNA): TGTGCCAGTAGTTCCTACAAATGGCATGCGATGAACACTGAAGCTTTCTTT. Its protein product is CASSSYKWHAMNTEAFF.

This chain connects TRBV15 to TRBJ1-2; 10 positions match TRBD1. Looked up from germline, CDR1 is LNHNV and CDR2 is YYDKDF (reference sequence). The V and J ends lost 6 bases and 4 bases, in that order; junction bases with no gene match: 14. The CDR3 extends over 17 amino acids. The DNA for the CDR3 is TGTGCCACCAGTCTCGCCGCGGGACAGGGGCGCCTCTATGGCTACACCTTC. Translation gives CATSLAAGQGRLYGYTF.

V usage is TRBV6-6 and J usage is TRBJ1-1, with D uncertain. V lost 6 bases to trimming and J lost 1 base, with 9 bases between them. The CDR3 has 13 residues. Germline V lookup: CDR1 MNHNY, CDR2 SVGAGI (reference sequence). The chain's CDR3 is CASSHQTNTEAFF. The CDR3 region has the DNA TGTGCCAGCAGCCACCAAACGAACACTGAAGCTTTCTTT.

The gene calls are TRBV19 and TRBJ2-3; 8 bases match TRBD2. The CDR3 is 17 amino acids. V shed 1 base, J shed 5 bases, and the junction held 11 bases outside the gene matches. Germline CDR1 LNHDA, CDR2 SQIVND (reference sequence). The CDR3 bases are TGTGCCAGTAGTATAGGCGGGGGGCCCCGCGTCGGAGATACGCAGTATTTT. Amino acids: CASSIGGGPRVGDTQYF.

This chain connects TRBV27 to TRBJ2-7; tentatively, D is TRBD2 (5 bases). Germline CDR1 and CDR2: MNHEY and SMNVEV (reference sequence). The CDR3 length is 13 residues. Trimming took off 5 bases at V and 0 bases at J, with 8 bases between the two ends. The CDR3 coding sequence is TGTGCCAGCAGTAGGAGGAGCTCCTACGAGCAGTACTTC. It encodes CASSRRSSYEQYF.

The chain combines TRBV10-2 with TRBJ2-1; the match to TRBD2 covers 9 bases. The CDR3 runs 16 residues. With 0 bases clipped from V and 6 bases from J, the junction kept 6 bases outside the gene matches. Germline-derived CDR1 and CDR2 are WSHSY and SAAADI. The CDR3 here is CASSESYSGGGNEQFF. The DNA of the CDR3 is TGCGCCAGCAGTGAGTCGTATAGCGGGGGAGGCAATGAGCAGTTCTTC.

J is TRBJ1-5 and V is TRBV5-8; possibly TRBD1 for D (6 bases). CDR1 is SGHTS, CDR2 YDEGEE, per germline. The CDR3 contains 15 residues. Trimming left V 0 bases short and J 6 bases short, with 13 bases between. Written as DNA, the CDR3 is TGTGCCAGCAGCTTGGGGGGGGGCACCAGTCAGCCCCAGCATTTT. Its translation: CASSLGGGTSQPQHF.

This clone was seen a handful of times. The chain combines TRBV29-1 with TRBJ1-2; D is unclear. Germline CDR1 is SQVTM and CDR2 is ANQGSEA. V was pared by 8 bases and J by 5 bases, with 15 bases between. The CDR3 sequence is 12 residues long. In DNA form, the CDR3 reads TGCAGCTCCGGAGCTGTCCCTTATGGCTACACCTTC. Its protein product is CSSGAVPYGYTF.

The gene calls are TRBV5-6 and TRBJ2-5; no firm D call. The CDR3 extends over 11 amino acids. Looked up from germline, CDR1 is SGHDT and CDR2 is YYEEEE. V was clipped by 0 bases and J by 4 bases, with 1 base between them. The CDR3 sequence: CASSLVETQYF. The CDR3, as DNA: TGTGCCAGCAGCTTGGTAGAGACCCAGTACTTC.

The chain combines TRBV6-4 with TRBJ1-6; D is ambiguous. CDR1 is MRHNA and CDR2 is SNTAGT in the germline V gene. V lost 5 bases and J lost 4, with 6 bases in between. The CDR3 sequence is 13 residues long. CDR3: CASSYLYNSPLHF. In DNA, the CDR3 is TGTGCCAGCAGTTACCTATATAATTCACCCCTCCACTTT.

The CDR3 loop reads CASSSQRTGDTGELFF. In DNA form, the CDR3 reads TGTGCCAGCAGTTCTCAACGGACAGGCGATACCGGGGAGCTGTTTTTT. The rearrangement links TRBV6-6 to TRBJ2-2, with 7 bases matching TRBD1. The CDR3 is made up of 16 amino acids. Germline loops: CDR1 MNHNY, CDR2 SVGAGI (reference sequence). With 4 bases clipped from V and 5 bases from J, the junction kept 10 bases outside the gene matches.

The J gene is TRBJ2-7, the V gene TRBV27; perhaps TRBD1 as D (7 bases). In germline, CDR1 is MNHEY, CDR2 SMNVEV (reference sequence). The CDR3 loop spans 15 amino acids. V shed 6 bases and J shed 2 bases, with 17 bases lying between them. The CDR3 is CASSPQGGDTYEQYF. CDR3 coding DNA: TGTGCCAGCAGCCCTCAGGGGGGAGACACCTACGAGCAGTACTTC.

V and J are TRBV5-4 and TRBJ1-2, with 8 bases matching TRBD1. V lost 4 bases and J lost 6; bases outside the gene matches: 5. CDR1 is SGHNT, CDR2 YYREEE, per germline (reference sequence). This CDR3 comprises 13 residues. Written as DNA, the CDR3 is TGTGCCAGCAGCACGGACAGGGTCCATGGCTACACCTTC. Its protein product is CASSTDRVHGYTF.

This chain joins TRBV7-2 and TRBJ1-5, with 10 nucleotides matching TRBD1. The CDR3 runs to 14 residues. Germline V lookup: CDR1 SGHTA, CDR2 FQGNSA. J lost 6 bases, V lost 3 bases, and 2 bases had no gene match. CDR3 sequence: CASSFRQGAQPQHF. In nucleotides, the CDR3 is TGTGCCAGCAGCTTTCGACAGGGGGCTCAGCCCCAGCATTTT.